The TCR beta chain described here comes from a study of cytomegalovirus exposure and HLA in healthy donors. Findings of the study overall: In vitro work confirmed that a few CMV-associated chains recognize CMV antigens.

The germline CDR1 and CDR2 sequences are SEHNR and FQNEAQ (reference sequence). This CDR3 region has 13 residues. Trimming took off 5 bases at V and 0 bases at J, with 7 bases between the two ends. Healthy bone marrow donors made up the donors. PCR used 60 Vbeta primers and 13 Jbeta primers. Data came from immunoSEQ multiplex PCR; TCRdb stores just in-frame clones and leaves some out. The data show 45,000 to 60,000 clones, and the top ten clones hold less than 20%. Concerning this clone: Its specificity is not known.

The sequence was obtained from a male donor in good health and CMV-seronegative. Sequenced sample: PBMCs. The V gene is TRBV7-9, the J gene TRBJ1-1; D is undetermined. The CDR3 loop is CASSREMNTEAFF. The CDR3 coding sequence is TGTGCCAGCAGCCGAGAGATGAACACTGAAGCTTTCTTT.